Listed below are T cell receptor beta chains from one sample, sequenced in a study of cytomegalovirus exposure and HLA in healthy donors. This table comes from immunoSEQ multiplex PCR, and its TCRdb copy is limited to in-frame clones, with some not included. The profile shows roughly 110,000 clones, over 65% of them singletons. The sequenced sample consisted of PBMCs. Receptors originate from a female donor in good health and CMV-seronegative. Each CDR3 is given with its conserved first and last residue. A D gene is named only where the DNA matches it firmly. A clone size is listed for some rows: how often the clone was seen (once, few, many), or a class if it is expanded.

abundance,d_gene,v_gene,j_gene,CDR3nt,CDR3aa
-,-,TRBV6-5,TRBJ1-2,TGTGCCAGCAGGTCAATTCGGGGCTATGGCTACACCTTC,CASRSIRGYGYTF
once,-,TRBV4-1,TRBJ1-4,TGCGCCAGCCGACAGTCCCCCGCAACTAATGAAAAACTGTTTTTT,CASRQSPATNEKLFF
-,TRBD1,TRBV19,TRBJ2-7,TGTGCCAGTAGTACAGGACAGGCTTGGTACGAGCAGTACTTC,CASSTGQAWYEQYF
-,-,TRBV2,TRBJ1-5,TGTGCCAGCAGCGGGACACCGGGGCAGCCCCAGCATTTT,CASSGTPGQPQHF
-,TRBD1,TRBV27,TRBJ2-7,TGTGCCAGCAGTCGAGGGGGGACAGGGGCCTACGAGCAGTACTTC,CASSRGGTGAYEQYF
-,TRBD1,TRBV4-1,TRBJ2-7,TGCGCCAGCAGCCAAGCGGACAGGGGAGAGGACGAGCAGTACTTC,CASSQADRGEDEQYF
-,-,TRBV11-2,TRBJ1-1,TGTGCCAGCAGCCGTTCGGGGAGACCTGAAGCTTTCTTT,CASSRSGRPEAFF
-,TRBD1,TRBV5-8,TRBJ2-1,TGTGCCAGCAACCGGGACAGGTCCCTCGGGTCATCGTTCTTC,CASNRDRSLGSSFF
once,-,TRBV18,TRBJ2-5,TGTGCCAGCTCTCCGCCAGGGGTCGATCGAGAGACCCAGTACTTC,CASSPPGVDRETQYF
-,TRBD2,TRBV5-1,TRBJ2-5,TGCGCCAGCAGCGGGACTAGCGGGGGGACCCAGTACTTC,CASSGTSGGTQYF